A single sample is the source of the 19 T cell receptor beta chains below, sequenced in a study of cytomegalovirus exposure and HLA in healthy donors. Vbeta (60) and Jbeta (13) primers were used in the PCR. The method was immunoSEQ multiplex PCR; TCRdb's version includes in-frame clones alone and lacks a portion of them. The sample includes roughly 160,000 clones, 75% to 80% of them seen just once. What was sequenced was PBMCs. These receptors were collected from a man in his fifties in good health and CMV-seropositive.

This clone has more than one count but fewer than ten. V usage is TRBV9 and J usage is TRBJ2-3; 9 bases agree with TRBD2. The CDR3 is 16 amino acids. Germline lookup yields CDR1 SGDLS and CDR2 YYNGEE. J lost 1 base, V lost 0 bases, and 3 bases had no gene match. The CDR3 spells CASSVVASGGTDTQYF. The CDR3 DNA reads TGTGCCAGCAGCGTAGTGGCTAGCGGGGGCACAGATACGCAGTATTTT.

A word on this clone: Other DNA sequences in this sample translate to the same CDR3. The chain joins TRBV7-8 to TRBJ2-7, with D maybe TRBD1 (6 bases). From germline, CDR1 is SGHVS and CDR2 FQNEAQ. The CDR3 loop spans 15 amino acids. The CDR3 coding sequence is TGTGCTAGCAGCTTAGAATCAGGGGTCCACTACGAGCAGTACGTC. Translated: CASSLESGVHYEQYV.

This rearrangement joins TRBV14 to TRBJ2-2, with 13 bases aligning to TRBD2. The CDR3 is 20 residues long. Germline CDR1 reads SGHDN; CDR2 reads FVKESK. The junction had 14 bases not matched to a gene; V was cut back by 4 bases and J by 3 bases. The CDR3 region is CASSLTPQGLAGRYTGELFF. The DNA of the CDR3 is TGTGCCAGCAGCCTCACTCCCCAGGGACTAGCGGGGAGATACACCGGGGAGCTGTTTTTT.

Notes on this clone: Additional DNA sequences in this sample encode the identical CDR3. The rearrangement links TRBV14 to TRBJ1-6, with 8 nucleotides matching TRBD1. Trimming removed 1 base from V and 10 bases from J; junction bases left unmatched: 6. CDR3 size: 15 residues. The germline gives CDR1 SGHDN, CDR2 FVKESK. This chain's CDR3 is CASSQADRANSPLHF. In DNA form, the CDR3 reads TGTGCCAGCAGCCAAGCGGACAGGGCAAACTCACCCCTCCACTTT. The complete variable domain, with remaining parts taken from reference TRBV14 and TRBJ1-6, reads EAGVTQFPSHSVIEKGQTVTLRCDPISGHDNLYWYRRVMGKEIKFLLHFVKESKQDESGMPNNRFLAERTGGTYSTLKVQPAELEDSGVYFCASSQADRANSPLHFGNGTRLTVT.

The CDR3 bases are TGTGCCAACGTGCTAGGGGGAAAGGGGAATTCACCCCTCCACTTT. Amino acid sequence: CANVLGGKGNSPLHF. The chain joins TRBV6-5 to TRBJ1-6; D might be TRBD1 (6 bases). Trimming removed 10 bases at V and 7 bases at J, with 20 bases between. The CDR3 is 15 residues long. Per the germline V gene, CDR1 is MNHEY and CDR2 is SVGAGI.

V gene TRBV5-5 combines with J gene TRBJ2-5; 10 positions agree with TRBD1. Losses at the gene ends were 5 bases for V and 5 bases for J; bases not matched to a gene: 18. This CDR3 region has 18 residues. CDR1 is SGHKS and CDR2 is YYEKEE in the germline V gene (reference sequence). The CDR3 loop reads CASSRSLVSTGGQETQYF. The CDR3 coding sequence is TGTGCCAGCAGTCGATCCCTTGTTTCGACAGGGGGCCAGGAGACCCAGTACTTC. The whole variable domain, filled in from reference TRBV5-5 and TRBJ2-5, reads DAGVTQSPTHLIKTRGQQVTLRCSPISGHKSVSWYQQVLGQGPQFIFQYYEKEERGRGNFPDRFSARQFPNYSSELNVNALLLGDSALYLCASSRSLVSTGGQETQYFGPGTRLLVL.

This CDR3 is CASSPGQAPWDEQFF. DNA of the CDR3: TGTGCCAGCAGCCCCGGACAGGCCCCTTGGGATGAGCAGTTCTTC. This chain joins TRBV5-6 and TRBJ2-1; the match to TRBD1 covers 7 bases. The CDR3 is 15 amino acids. J gave up 8 bases and V 4 bases, and 12 bases lay outside the gene matches. Germline V gene sequence: CDR1 SGHDT, CDR2 YYEEEE.

The V call is TRBV15, the J call TRBJ2-7; perhaps TRBD2 as D (5 bases). The CDR3 covers 16 residues. Trimming removed 1 base at V and 7 bases at J, with 20 bases between. Germline assignment: CDR1 LNHNV and CDR2 YYDKDF (reference sequence). The CDR3 coding sequence is TGTGCCACCAGCAGAGGATTGGCAGGAGGTAAGGAAGAGCAGTACGTC. It specifies CATSRGLAGGKEEQYV.

This chain links TRBV11-3 with TRBJ2-2, with D possibly being TRBD2 (5 bases). The germline gives CDR1 SGHNT, CDR2 YENEEA. The CDR3 is made up of 16 amino acids. V lost 4 bases, J lost 7 bases, and 19 bases lay in between. In DNA, the CDR3 is TGTGCCAGCAGCTCCCCCAGTCCTTTACGGGGCGGGGAGCTGTTTTTT. Translation gives CASSSPSPLRGGELFF. Variable domain in full (rest from reference TRBV11-3 and TRBJ2-2): EAGVVQSPRYKIIEKKQPVAFWCNPISGHNTLYWYLQNLGQGPELLIRYENEEAVDDSQLPKDRFSAERLKGVDSTLKIQPAELGDSAVYLCASSSPSPLRGGELFFGEGSRLTVL.

This clone is a singleton in its sample. The chain links TRBV7-3 to TRBJ1-1, with TRBD1 as a possible D gene (6 bases). Germline CDR1 reads SGHTA; CDR2 reads FQGTGA. This CDR3 is 14 amino acids long. V was clipped by 5 bases and J by 1 base, with 11 bases between them. CDR3 DNA sequence: TGTGCCAGCAGCCCAGGGGCTTCGAACACTGAAGCTTTCTTT. It encodes CASSPGASNTEAFF.

This chain connects TRBV4-3 to TRBJ1-5; D remains ambiguous. V was shortened by 1 base and J by 0 bases, with 7 bases between the two germline ends. The CDR3 length is 15 residues. CDR1 is LGHNA, CDR2 YSLEER, per germline. The chain's CDR3 is CASSQVLASNQPQHF. As DNA, the CDR3 is TGCGCCAGCAGCCAAGTTTTGGCTAGCAATCAGCCCCAGCATTTT.

This clone was counted a few times. This sequence joins TRBV5-8 and TRBJ1-1; no reliable D call. Germline CDR1 and CDR2: SGHTS and YDEGEE. There are 12 residues in the CDR3. Trimming cost V 1 base and J 3 bases, with 4 bases left between them. The CDR3 reads CASSLSYTEAFF. The DNA of the CDR3 is TGTGCCAGCAGCTTGTCATACACTGAAGCTTTCTTT.

This clone was recorded a few times. Here the CDR3 reads CASSPSQVGETQYF. In nucleotides, the CDR3 is TGTGCCAGCAGCCCCTCACAGGTCGGAGAGACCCAGTACTTC. The rearrangement uses TRBV25-1 and TRBJ2-5; TRBD1 might be the D (5 bases). Trimming removed 6 bases at V and 4 bases at J, with 15 bases between. Germline CDR1 MGHDK, CDR2 SYGVNS. CDR3 size: 14 residues.

The chain uses TRBV5-1 and TRBJ2-6, with D possibly matching TRBD1 (5 bases). With 6 bases removed from V and 0 bases from J, the gap between germline ends came to 13 bases. Germline V CDR1 and CDR2: SGHRS, YFSETQ. The CDR3 extends over 16 amino acids. CDR3 coding DNA: TGCGCCAGCAACCCAGGGCAGCTCTCTGGGGCCAACGTCCTGACTTTC. As protein: CASNPGQLSGANVLTF.

The J gene is TRBJ2-5, the V gene TRBV4-3, with a tentative D call TRBD1 (6 bases). The CDR3 covers 16 residues. Germline V gene lookup returns CDR1 LGHNA and CDR2 YSLEER. Trimming took 3 bases from V and 11 from J, leaving 25 bases between them. CDR3 amino acids: CASSQYFLGQRGEQYF. The CDR3 DNA sequence: TGCGCCAGCAGCCAGTATTTTCTGGGACAAAGGGGAGAGCAGTACTTC.

The chain links TRBV5-1 to TRBJ2-2; tentative D call: TRBD1 (6 bases). Trimming stripped 2 bases from V and 6 bases from J, with 11 bases between. Germline V gene lookup returns CDR1 SGHRS and CDR2 YFSETQ. The CDR3 has 14 residues. CDR3 bases: TGCGCCAGCAGCTTCCTAGGGGGACCCGGGGAGCTGTTTTTT. Protein product: CASSFLGGPGELFF.

Comment on this clone: Other DNA sequences in the sample encode the same CDR3. The rearrangement uses TRBV5-1 and TRBJ2-3, with D maybe TRBD2 (7 bases). Germline V gives CDR1 SGHRS, CDR2 YFSETQ. With 6 bases removed from V and 3 bases from J, the gap between germline ends came to 14 bases. This CDR3 region has 14 residues. The CDR3 loop reads CASTSRGGTDTQYF. The DNA for the CDR3 is TGCGCCAGCACCAGTAGGGGGGGAACAGATACGCAGTATTTT.

The chain joins TRBV30 to TRBJ1-1, with TRBD1 matching over 9 bases. The CDR3 contains 13 residues. CDR1 GTSNPN and CDR2 SVGIG come from the germline V gene (reference sequence). V was pared by 2 bases and J by 5 bases, with 3 bases of the junction left unmatched. The CDR3 DNA is TGTGCCTGGAGTAGGGACAGGGTGACTGAAGCTTTCTTT. Protein sequence: CAWSRDRVTEAFF.

The chain recombines TRBV5-8 with TRBJ1-3; D is unclear. V lost 0 bases and J 0 bases, leaving 10 bases between the germline ends. Per the germline V gene, CDR1 is SGHTS and CDR2 is YDEGEE. The CDR3 spans 16 residues. CDR3 nucleotides: TGTGCCAGCAGCTTGGGAGCTGTAAGCTCTGGAAACACCATATATTTT. This sequence encodes CASSLGAVSSGNTIYF.